Detailed here is one TCR beta chain. Its antigen is undetermined. Treatment reported: oral pan-JAK inhibitor, 5-10 mg twice daily. Peripheral blood samples and lesional scalp punch biopsies were obtained from alopecia areata patients. The sample originates from a study of CD8+ T cells in alopecia areata. Study at large: Tofacitinib therapy took 6 to 18 months; 6 months off drug came after. Study observations and caveats: Elevated clonality characterized lesional scalp relative to normal scalp, particularly in alopecia totalis/universalis. Only a single nonresponder existed, so baseline CD8+ expansion links stay unclear.

CDR3 size: 16 residues. V shed 4 bases, J shed 6 bases, and the junction held 15 bases outside the gene matches. Germline V gene lookup returns CDR1 SGHRS and CDR2 YFSETQ. The authors extracted RNA and reverse transcribed it into cDNA as the sequencing template. Libraries were prepared by immunoSEQ multiplex PCR; TCRdb keeps only in-frame clonotypes and omits some of them. The table includes 15,000 to 20,000 clones, 59% detected once. The chain employs TRBV5-1 and TRBJ1-2; 7 bases align to TRBD1. This clonotype was sampled from a human donor with alopecia areata. The sample here was skin, taken at week 4, from a patient treated with tofacitinib. This CDR3 is CASSLATGTDRDGYTF. As DNA, the CDR3 is TGCGCCAGCAGCCTGGCTACCGGAACTGACAGGGATGGCTACACCTTC.